This T cell receptor beta chain was retrieved from a study of Ad26.COV2.S vaccination and SARS-CoV-2 variants. The table came from immunoSEQ multiplex PCR; TCRdb's copy has only in-frame clones and leaves some out. The sample has under 400,000 clones, around 87% seen once. The CDR3 length is 15 residues. Germline V gene lookup returns CDR1 MGHRA and CDR2 YSYEKL. J gave up 2 bases and V 4 bases, and 4 bases lay outside the gene matches. Treatment specified: 15 to 20 received Ad26.COV2.S at low or high dose, single or two shots; 5 received placebo; per-sample allocation not given. The samples were gathered on day 63 after the first injection of vaccine or placebo.

This specimen consisted of peripheral blood, obtained in a trial of Ad26.COV2.S vaccine versus placebo. The gene calls are TRBV4-1 and TRBJ2-1; 8 nucleotides align to TRBD2. The receptor was derived from a person between 18 and 60 years old who received the Ad26.COV2.S COVID-19 vaccine or a placebo. The CDR3 bases are TGCGCCAGCAGCCTCCGGCGGGGGGCCTACAATGAGCAGTTCTTC. It translates to CASSLRRGAYNEQFF.